These 27 T cell receptor beta chains were sequenced from one sample in a study of T cell responses to AZD1222 COVID-19 vaccine. Here immunoSEQ multiplex PCR was the method, and the copy in TCRdb shows in-frame clones only, minus some. In the table there are tens of thousands of clones, over 85% of which are singletons. This specimen was peripheral blood, taken on day 0 of AZD1222 vaccination. The source is an adult in good health.

The V gene is TRBV14, the J gene TRBJ2-7; perhaps TRBD1 as D (6 bases). The CDR3 loop spans 15 amino acids. The germline V gene encodes CDR1 SGHDN and CDR2 FVKESK. Trimming removed 2 bases from V and 6 bases from J, with 17 bases in between. This CDR3 reads CASSQNFGTRGEQYF. The CDR3 coding sequence is TGTGCCAGCAGCCAAAACTTCGGGACCAGGGGCGAGCAGTACTTC. Full variable domain (remainder filled in from reference TRBV14 and TRBJ2-7): EAGVTQFPSHSVIEKGQTVTLRCDPISGHDNLYWYRRVMGKEIKFLLHFVKESKQDESGMPNNRFLAERTGGTYSTLKVQPAELEDSGVYFCASSQNFGTRGEQYFGPGTRLTVT.

The rearrangement uses TRBV5-1 and TRBJ1-6; the D is unclear. V shed 1 base and J shed 0 bases, with 8 bases lying between them. Germline V gene sequence: CDR1 SGHRS, CDR2 YFSETQ. The CDR3 is 16 residues long. The CDR3 sequence: CASSLIGSSYNSPLHF. The CDR3 nucleotides are TGCGCCAGCAGCTTGATAGGGAGCTCCTATAATTCACCCCTCCACTTT.

V usage is TRBV7-9 and J usage is TRBJ1-5, with TRBD1 matching 9 bases. The CDR3 length is 17 residues. CDR1 is SEHNR and CDR2 is FQNEAQ in the germline V gene (reference sequence). V lost 2 bases to trimming and J lost 0 bases; unmatched junction nucleotides: 5. In nucleotides, the CDR3 is TGTGCCAGCAGCTTATCCGGGACAGGGAATAGCAATCAGCCCCAGCATTTT. It specifies CASSLSGTGNSNQPQHF. The full variable domain, in which reference TRBV7-9 and TRBJ1-5 provide the parts outside the CDR3, is DTGVSQNPRHKITKRGQNVTFRCDPISEHNRLYWYRQTLGQGPEFLTYFQNEAQLEKSRLLSDRFSAERPKGSFSTLEIQRTEQGDSAMYLCASSLSGTGNSNQPQHFGDGTRLSIL.

The gene calls are TRBV7-2 and TRBJ2-3; D may be TRBD2 (6 bases). Germline-derived CDR1 and CDR2 are SGHTA and FQGNSA. The CDR3 covers 14 residues. The ends were cut back, 4 bases at V and 5 bases at J, with 13 bases in the middle. CDR3 region: CASSSQGGKDTQYF. CDR3 coding DNA: TGTGCCAGCAGCTCGCAGGGCGGGAAAGATACGCAGTATTTT.

This chain uses TRBV21-1 with TRBJ2-7; the D call TRBD2 from the table was never checked on the DNA. TRBV21-1 counts as a pseudogene. The CDR3 loop spans 17 amino acids. DNA for the CDR3: TGTGCCAGCAGCAAAGCTCGGAAGCGGAGAACTCCTTACGAGCAGTACTTC. It is translated as CASSKARKRRTPYEQYF.

V usage is TRBV7-2 and J usage is TRBJ2-7; no clear D gene. V was shortened by 5 bases and J by 2 bases, with 13 bases between the two germline ends. CDR1 and CDR2 from the germline V gene are SGHTA and FQGNSA. The CDR3 covers 14 residues. The CDR3 nucleotides read TGTGCCAGCAGCCCCACGACTGGGGCCTACGAGCAGTACTTC. This sequence encodes CASSPTTGAYEQYF. The full variable domain, completed using reference TRBV7-2 and TRBJ2-7, is GAGVSQSPSNKVTEKGKDVELRCDPISGHTALYWYRQSLGQGLEFLIYFQGNSAPDKSGLPSDRFSAERTGGSVSTLTIQRTQQEDSAVYLCASSPTTGAYEQYFGPGTRLTVT.

The chain carries TRBV7-9 and TRBJ2-3; 11 bases line up with TRBD1. Germline V lookup: CDR1 SEHNR, CDR2 FQNEAQ (reference sequence). CDR3 size: 15 residues. The V segment lost 5 bases and the J segment 6 bases; nucleotides outside the gene matches: 7. Here the CDR3 reads CASSPGQGAIDTQYF. For the CDR3, the DNA is TGTGCCAGCAGCCCCGGACAGGGGGCAATTGATACGCAGTATTTT. Variable domain in full (rest from reference TRBV7-9 and TRBJ2-3): DTGVSQNPRHKITKRGQNVTFRCDPISEHNRLYWYRQTLGQGPEFLTYFQNEAQLEKSRLLSDRFSAERPKGSFSTLEIQRTEQGDSAMYLCASSPGQGAIDTQYFGPGTRLTVL.

V usage is TRBV4-2 and J usage is TRBJ1-3; D gene unclear. The CDR3 sequence is 15 residues long. Trimming removed 5 bases from V and 7 bases from J, with 18 bases in between. Germline CDR1 and CDR2: LGHNA and YNFKEQ. CDR3 region: CASSDPPRLDNTIYF. The CDR3, as DNA: TGTGCCAGCAGCGACCCTCCGAGGTTGGACAACACCATATATTTT.

The rearrangement joins TRBV19 to TRBJ1-4; D unresolved. V lost 2 bases and J lost 8, with 6 bases in between. The CDR3 runs to 12 residues. The V gene's germline CDR1 is LNHDA and CDR2 SQIVND (reference sequence). The CDR3: CASSITREKLFF. The CDR3 nucleotides are TGTGCCAGTAGTATAACTAGAGAAAAACTGTTTTTT.

The rearrangement joins TRBV5-1 to TRBJ2-3; 8 bases are shared with TRBD1. CDR1 and CDR2 (germline): SGHRS, YFSETQ. This CDR3 has 15 amino acids. V shed 4 bases, J shed 5 bases, and the junction held 9 bases outside the gene matches. CDR3 sequence (DNA): TGCGCCAGCAGCACATCCGGGACAGGAGGAGATACGCAGTATTTT. It yields the protein CASSTSGTGGDTQYF. Supplemented by reference TRBV5-1 and TRBJ2-3, the full variable domain reads KAGVTQTPRYLIKTRGQQVTLSCSPISGHRSVSWYQQTPGQGLQFLFEYFSETQRNKGNFPGRFSGRQFSNSRSEMNVSTLELGDSALYLCASSTSGTGGDTQYFGPGTRLTVL.

This chain connects TRBV27 to TRBJ1-1, with 8 bases matching TRBD1. J was trimmed by 8 bases and V by 5 bases; bases with no gene match: 13. Germline CDR1 and CDR2: MNHEY and SMNVEV (reference sequence). This CDR3 is 15 amino acids long. The CDR3 DNA reads as TGTGCCAGCAGTCCCGGGACAGGCGGTAGGAGGGAAGCTTTCTTT. Amino acids: CASSPGTGGRREAFF.

This chain connects TRBV7-9 to TRBJ1-1; 7 bases agree with TRBD1. The V gene end was trimmed by 4 bases and the J gene end by 11 bases; junction bases not matched to a gene: 7. The germline V gene has CDR1 SEHNR and CDR2 FQNEAQ (reference sequence). The CDR3 is 12 amino acids. The CDR3 DNA follows: TGTGCCAGCAGCTCCCTCGACAGGGCCGCTTTCTTT. Translating gives CASSSLDRAAFF.

V and J are TRBV7-7 and TRBJ2-7, with 13 bases aligning to TRBD2. Germline CDR1 SSHAT, CDR2 FNYEAQ (reference sequence). V dropped 5 bases and J dropped 5; count of bases not matched to a gene: 6. The CDR3 sequence is 15 residues long. This chain's CDR3 is CASSVGTSGKDEQYF. DNA of the CDR3: TGTGCCAGCAGCGTTGGGACTAGCGGGAAGGACGAGCAGTACTTC.

The chain employs TRBV5-6 and TRBJ1-5; D is possibly TRBD1 (5 bases). The CDR3 consists of 16 residues. Trimming removed 4 bases at V and 0 bases at J, with 14 bases between. Germline values: CDR1 SGHDT, CDR2 YYEEEE. This CDR3 reads CASSEFGAYSNQPQHF. Here the CDR3 DNA reads TGTGCCAGCAGCGAATTCGGGGCTTATAGCAATCAGCCCCAGCATTTT.

The V gene is TRBV9, the J gene TRBJ1-1; no definite D call. V lost 1 base, J lost 1 base, and 5 bases lay in between. The CDR3 is 13 residues long. Germline assignment: CDR1 SGDLS and CDR2 YYNGEE. This CDR3 reads CASSVKWNTEAFF. Here the CDR3 DNA reads TGTGCCAGCAGCGTAAAGTGGAACACTGAAGCTTTCTTT. The complete variable domain, with remaining parts taken from reference TRBV9 and TRBJ1-1, reads DSGVTQTPKHLITATGQRVTLRCSPRSGDLSVYWYQQSLDQGLQFLIQYYNGEERAKGNILERFSAQQFPDLHSELNLSSLELGDSALYFCASSVKWNTEAFFGQGTRLTVV.

The genes are TRBV4-3 and TRBJ1-4, with D unclear. This CDR3 is 15 amino acids long. CDR1 and CDR2 (germline): LGHNA, YSLEER. Trimming pared 4 bases from V and 4 bases from J, leaving 13 bases between. CDR3 in amino acids: CASSLQRSVNEKLFF. The CDR3 DNA is TGCGCCAGCAGCCTCCAACGGTCGGTTAATGAAAAACTGTTTTTT.

The V gene is TRBV5-1, the J gene TRBJ1-2; maybe TRBD1 (5 bases). CDR1 SGHRS and CDR2 YFSETQ come from the germline V gene. This CDR3 spans 13 amino acids. The V end lost 8 bases, the J end lost 3 bases, and 14 bases lay between the germline ends. CDR3 bases: TGCGCCAGTAGCCCCGGGACCTACTATGGCTACACCTTC. Protein sequence: CASSPGTYYGYTF. The whole variable domain, filled in from reference TRBV5-1 and TRBJ1-2, reads KAGVTQTPRYLIKTRGQQVTLSCSPISGHRSVSWYQQTPGQGLQFLFEYFSETQRNKGNFPGRFSGRQFSNSRSEMNVSTLELGDSALYLCASSPGTYYGYTFGSGTRLTVV.

The chain links TRBV12-2 to TRBJ1-1. TRBV12-2 is an annotated pseudogene. This CDR3 is built from 17 residues. The CDR3 is CASRLEEAQIMNTEAFF. DNA for the CDR3: TGTGCAAGTCGCTTGGAGGAAGCCCAAATCATGAACACTGAAGCTTTCTTT.

The chain employs TRBV19 and TRBJ1-2, with D unclear. This CDR3 has 16 residues. The germline V gene has CDR1 LNHDA and CDR2 SQIVND (reference sequence). The V gene lost 0 bases and the J gene lost 6 bases, with 17 bases spanning the gap. The CDR3 here is CASSIDRNSRPNGYTF. The CDR3, as DNA: TGTGCCAGTAGTATAGATCGGAACAGCCGGCCCAATGGCTACACCTTC. Full variable domain (remainder filled in from reference TRBV19 and TRBJ1-2): DGGITQSPKYLFRKEGQNVTLSCEQNLNHDAMYWYRQDPGQGLRLIYYSQIVNDFQKGDIAEGYSVSREKKESFPLTVTSAQKNPTAFYLCASSIDRNSRPNGYTFGSGTRLTVV.

The chain recombines TRBV28 with TRBJ1-6; 10 bases agree with TRBD1. The CDR3 is 16 residues long. Looked up from germline, CDR1 is MDHEN and CDR2 is SYDVKM. J lost 6 bases, V lost 3 bases, and 5 bases had no gene match. As DNA, the CDR3 is TGTGCCAGCAGTTTCGCGGACAGGGGGATTAATTCACCCCTCCACTTT. It translates to CASSFADRGINSPLHF.

This sequence joins TRBV6-6 and TRBJ1-4, with D tentatively TRBD1 (5 bases). Looked up from germline, CDR1 is MNHNY and CDR2 is SVGAGI (reference sequence). Trimming stripped 5 bases from V and 6 bases from J, with 13 bases between. The CDR3 has 14 amino acids. The CDR3 region is CASSPRVADEKLFF. CDR3 coding DNA: TGTGCCAGCAGTCCCAGGGTGGCCGATGAAAAACTGTTTTTT.

The chain joins TRBV10-3 to TRBJ2-5, with TRBD2 matching over 11 bases. The J segment lost 4 bases and the V segment lost 0 bases, leaving 10 bases of the junction unmatched. CDR1 and CDR2 (germline): ENHRY, SYGVKD. The CDR3 consists of 18 residues. The CDR3 DNA is TGTGCCATCAGTGAGTCGATTAGCGGGACTAGCGGAGGAGAGACCCAGTACTTC. It specifies CAISESISGTSGGETQYF.

The genes are TRBV28 and TRBJ1-1, with unresolved D. Trimming left V 3 bases short and J 1 base short, with 9 bases between. Germline CDR1 is MDHEN and CDR2 is SYDVKM. This CDR3 spans 14 amino acids. Written as DNA, the CDR3 is TGTGCCAGCAGTTTCGGTCGGGGGAACACTGAAGCTTTCTTT. Encoded protein: CASSFGRGNTEAFF.

V usage is TRBV30 and J usage is TRBJ2-7, with 9 bases identical to TRBD1. The V and J ends lost 5 bases and 5 bases, in that order; junction bases with no gene match: 4. CDR1 is GTSNPN, CDR2 SVGIG, per germline (reference sequence). The CDR3 totals 12 residues. The CDR3 DNA is TGTGCCTGGTGGGGACAGGGTAACGAGCAGTACTTC. Translation gives CAWWGQGNEQYF.

The chain carries TRBV10-2 and TRBJ2-1; a weak D match, TRBD2 (5 bases). CDR3 size: 13 residues. Germline CDR1 is WSHSY and CDR2 is SAAADI. V lost 5 bases and J lost 6, with 11 bases in between. CDR3 in amino acids: CASSYWELNEQFF. As DNA, the CDR3 is TGCGCCAGCAGTTATTGGGAGCTCAATGAGCAGTTCTTC.

As DNA, the CDR3 is TGTGCCAGTAGTATGGCCTATAATTCACCCCTCCACTTT. Residues: CASSMAYNSPLHF. The chain uses TRBV19 and TRBJ1-6; D gene unclear. V lost 3 bases and J lost 2, with 2 bases in between. The germline gives CDR1 LNHDA, CDR2 SQIVND (reference sequence). The CDR3 totals 13 residues.

Turning to this clone: Other DNA sequences in this sample translate to the same CDR3. The chain has TRBV7-2 and TRBJ1-2, with D maybe TRBD1 (5 bases). In germline, CDR1 is SGHTA, CDR2 FQGNSA. This CDR3 spans 15 amino acids. Trimming removed 1 base at V and 0 bases at J, with 9 bases between. CDR3 loop: CASSLGSGTNYGYTF. CDR3 nucleotide sequence: TGTGCCAGCAGCTTAGGCTCAGGGACTAACTATGGCTACACCTTC.